The clone carrying this T cell receptor (beta chain) was counted ten times or more. The antigen is undetermined. The record originates from a study of T cells in Graves' hyperthyroidism and ophthalmopathy. Study findings and constraints: Ophthalmopathy got predicted by the model a median 6.5 months before its onset.

CDR3 length: 13 amino acids. V was cut by 5 bases and J by 8 bases, with 14 bases left in between. Germline V gene sequence: CDR1 SGHNT, CDR2 YENEEA. Uncontrolled infection, other autoimmune disease, pregnancy or lactation disqualified patients from enrolment. In making diagnoses, clinical symptoms, serum thyroxine and TRAb, thyroid ultrasound and orbital computed tomography were all used. Amplification of TCR beta CDR3 regions was performed using RNA transcripts as template. In the first-round RT-PCR of the TCR CDR3, the HTBI primer set was used. TCRdb used MiXCR to reprocess the multiplex PCR reads, holding one entry per CDR3 protein. The table lists around 620,000 distinct CDR3 sequences, under 20% of them singletons.

This clonotype was sampled from a woman in her 30s with Graves' hyperthyroidism. Sequenced: blood. The chain uses TRBV11-3 and TRBJ2-3; D is possibly TRBD1 or TRBD2 (7 bases each). CDR3 sequence reads: CASSPPGGGTQYF. CDR3 nucleotides: TGTGCCAGCAGCCCACCAGGGGGGGGTACGCAGTATTTT. Full variable domain (remainder filled in from reference TRBV11-3 and TRBJ2-3): EAGVVQSPRYKIIEKKQPVAFWCNPISGHNTLYWYLQNLGQGPELLIRYENEEAVDDSQLPKDRFSAERLKGVDSTLKIQPAELGDSAVYLCASSPPGGGTQYFGPGTRLTVL.